The 21 T cell receptor beta chains given below trace back to one sample, sequenced in a study of T cell changes during pregnancy in multiple sclerosis (dated by TCRdb to about 2019). Library preparation used the immunoSEQ multiplex PCR assay. Here the immuneACCESS table is served through TCRdb, limited to in-frame sequences with V and J called. Missing clones are a known gap in these copies; in checked studies unresolved V genes cover under half, and the rest lacks a known reason. For this sample there are 89,000 or so clones; roughly nine tenths appear just once. Jointly, the top ten make up roughly 3.5% of the sample. The sequencing here drew on PBMCs, taken in the first trimester of pregnancy. Every receptor here comes from a female donor in good health, serving as a control in a pregnancy study. Some clones in this sample may be carry-over from other donors' samples.

The chain combines TRBV28 with TRBJ2-7; D not certain. This CDR3 has 13 amino acids. Germline V lookup: CDR1 MDHEN, CDR2 SYDVKM. V was clipped by 3 bases and J by 1 base, with 7 bases between them. The CDR3 DNA reads TGTGCCAGCAGTTTGTGGCAGTCCTACGAGCAGTACTTC. This translates into CASSLWQSYEQYF.

This chain uses TRBV6-5 with TRBJ1-5; TRBD1 matches 7 bases. With 6 bases clipped from V and 6 bases from J, the junction kept 8 bases outside the gene matches. Germline CDR1 and CDR2: MNHEY and SVGAGI. CDR3 size: 14 residues. The CDR3 DNA reads as TGTGCCAGCAGGATGAAACGGGACAGTCAGCCCCAGCATTTT. Amino acid sequence: CASRMKRDSQPQHF.

This chain links TRBV6-5 with TRBJ2-7; D may be TRBD1 (5 bases). CDR3 size: 14 residues. The germline V gene encodes CDR1 MNHEY and CDR2 SVGAGI. V was trimmed by 6 bases and J by 2 bases, leaving 14 bases between them. CDR3 coding DNA: TGTGCCAGCAGGGCGTTTAAGGGGCCCTACGAGCAGTACTTC. Protein product: CASRAFKGPYEQYF.

The V call is TRBV19, the J call TRBJ2-3, with 7 bases matching TRBD1. From germline, CDR1 is LNHDA and CDR2 SQIVND (reference sequence). CDR3 length: 16 residues. Unmatched junction bases numbered 10, after V lost 5 bases and J lost 2 bases. CDR3 amino acids: CASSPPRGQNTDTQYF. The CDR3 nucleotides read TGTGCCAGTAGTCCCCCTAGGGGACAGAACACAGATACGCAGTATTTT.

This chain connects TRBV4-1 to TRBJ1-5, with D tentatively TRBD1 (6 bases). Looked up from germline, CDR1 is MGHRA and CDR2 is YSYEKL. V lost 1 base, J lost 4 bases, and 11 bases lay in between. CDR3 length: 15 amino acids. The chain's CDR3 is CASSQVGQGNQPQHF. For the CDR3, the DNA is TGCGCCAGCAGCCAAGTAGGCCAGGGGAATCAGCCCCAGCATTTT.

The chain carries TRBV7-9 and TRBJ2-3; perhaps TRBD1 as D (6 bases). This CDR3 has 14 amino acids. Trimming took off 3 bases at V and 4 bases at J, with 11 bases between the two ends. Germline-derived CDR1 and CDR2 are SEHNR and FQNEAQ (reference sequence). The CDR3 loop reads CASSFDRLADTQYF. The CDR3 nucleotides read TGTGCCAGCAGCTTCGACAGGTTGGCAGATACGCAGTATTTT.

Comments on this clone: At one end the junction does not follow the germline gene, possibly because of a read error. In nucleotides, the CDR3 is TGTGCTAGCAGCTTAAACAGCGGCTCCTACGAGCAGTACTTC. Protein: CASSLNSGSYEQYF. The V gene is TRBV7-7, the J gene TRBJ2-7; D possibly corresponds to TRBD2 (5 bases). Germline V gene data show CDR1 as SSHAT and CDR2 as FNYEAQ (reference sequence). The CDR3 is 14 amino acids.

The chain joins TRBV5-1 to TRBJ1-6, with D perhaps TRBD1 (6 bases). Trimming removed 1 base at V and 7 bases at J, with 21 bases between. This CDR3 is built from 18 residues. Per germline, CDR1 SGHRS and CDR2 YFSETQ. DNA for the CDR3: TGCGCCAGCAGCTTGTGGGGTAGGGGGGGAAGTGAAAATTCACCCCTCCACTTT. Amino acid sequence: CASSLWGRGGSENSPLHF.

V usage is TRBV6-1 and J usage is TRBJ1-2, with unresolved D. Germline V gene lookup returns CDR1 MNHNS and CDR2 SASEGT. The CDR3 has 13 amino acids. Deletions cut 3 bases from V and 4 bases from J, with 9 bases between. CDR3 bases: TGTGCCAGCAGTGATAAACAGATCTATGGCTACACCTTC. Translation gives CASSDKQIYGYTF.

This sequence joins TRBV11-2 and TRBJ1-4; 9 bases match TRBD1. Trimming cost V 5 bases and J 8 bases; bases outside gene matches: 6. Germline V gives CDR1 SGHAT, CDR2 FQNNGV. The CDR3 has 14 residues. CDR3 residues: CASSPTGGGEKLFF. CDR3 DNA sequence: TGTGCCAGCAGCCCGACAGGGGGTGGGGAAAAACTGTTTTTT. Using reference TRBV11-2 and TRBJ1-4 for the parts outside the CDR3, the full variable domain is EAGVAQSPRYKIIEKRQSVAFWCNPISGHATLYWYQQILGQGPKLLIQFQNNGVVDDSQLPKDRFSAERLKGVDSTLKIQPAKLEDSAVYLCASSPTGGGEKLFFGSGTQLSVL.

This chain joins TRBV30 and TRBJ1-1; TRBD1 agrees at 7 bases. V lost 4 bases, J lost 5 bases, and 4 bases stayed unmatched. Germline V gene sequence: CDR1 GTSNPN, CDR2 SVGIG (reference sequence). CDR3 length: 12 residues. The DNA of the CDR3 is TGTGCCTGGAAACAGGGGAGAACTGAAGCTTTCTTT. Its translation is CAWKQGRTEAFF. The variable domain in full, with the rest retrieved from reference TRBV30 and TRBJ1-1, is SQTIHQWPATLVQPVGSPLSLECTVEGTSNPNLYWYRQAAGRGLQLLFYSVGIGQISSEVPQNLSASRPQDRQFILSSKKLLLSDSGFYLCAWKQGRTEAFFGQGTRLTVV.

The chain joins TRBV28 to TRBJ2-5, with D perhaps TRBD1 (6 bases). V lost 2 bases and J 5 bases, leaving 15 bases between the germline ends. This CDR3 contains 15 residues. CDR1 MDHEN and CDR2 SYDVKM come from the germline V gene. The CDR3 loop reads CASSLAGAGVETQYF. The CDR3 nucleotides read TGTGCCAGCAGTTTAGCAGGGGCTGGGGTGGAGACCCAGTACTTC. Complete variable domain (other parts from reference TRBV28 and TRBJ2-5): DVKVTQSSRYLVKRTGEKVFLECVQDMDHENMFWYRQDPGLGLRLIYFSYDVKMKEKGDIPEGYSVSREKKERFSLILESASTNQTSMYLCASSLAGAGVETQYFGPGTRLLVL.

This chain uses TRBV28 with TRBJ2-3; D might be TRBD1 (5 bases). The CDR3 has 15 amino acids. Germline V gene sequence: CDR1 MDHEN, CDR2 SYDVKM. The V and J ends lost 2 bases and 2 bases respectively, with 11 bases between them. The DNA for the CDR3 is TGTGCCAGCAGTTTAAATACAGGCCACACAGATACGCAGTATTTT. Its protein is CASSLNTGHTDTQYF.

This chain links TRBV28 with TRBJ1-6; D gene unclear. V was clipped by 3 bases and J by 8 bases, with 20 bases between them. Germline V lookup: CDR1 MDHEN, CDR2 SYDVKM. The length of the CDR3 is 17 residues. The CDR3 spells CASSLLSLRVTDSPLHF. CDR3 DNA sequence: TGTGCCAGCAGTTTGCTAAGCTTACGGGTCACCGATTCACCCCTCCACTTT. The complete variable domain, with remaining parts taken from reference TRBV28 and TRBJ1-6, reads DVKVTQSSRYLVKRTGEKVFLECVQDMDHENMFWYRQDPGLGLRLIYFSYDVKMKEKGDIPEGYSVSREKKERFSLILESASTNQTSMYLCASSLLSLRVTDSPLHFGNGTRLTVT.

CDR3 DNA sequence: TGCGCCAGCGGAACACCAGGACAGGGACGGGGTGAGCAGTTCTTC. It translates to CASGTPGQGRGEQFF. This chain joins TRBV10-1 and TRBJ2-1; TRBD1 matches 8 bases. Germline lookup yields CDR1 WNHNN and CDR2 SYGVQD (reference sequence). This CDR3 region has 15 residues. The V gene end was trimmed by 8 bases and the J gene end by 9 bases; junction bases not matched to a gene: 15.

V is TRBV5-1 and J is TRBJ2-3; maybe TRBD1 (6 bases). Germline V gene lookup returns CDR1 SGHRS and CDR2 YFSETQ. The CDR3 contains 14 residues. V was shortened by 4 bases and J by 2 bases, with 11 bases between the two germline ends. The DNA of the CDR3 is TGCGCCAGCAGCCCGGGACAACACACAGATACGCAGTATTTT. This translates into CASSPGQHTDTQYF. The whole variable domain, remainder taken from reference TRBV5-1 and TRBJ2-3, is KAGVTQTPRYLIKTRGQQVTLSCSPISGHRSVSWYQQTPGQGLQFLFEYFSETQRNKGNFPGRFSGRQFSNSRSEMNVSTLELGDSALYLCASSPGQHTDTQYFGPGTRLTVL.

The CDR3 is CASKVNSGTGNSYGYTF. The CDR3 bases are TGTGCCAGTAAGGTTAACTCCGGGACAGGGAACTCCTATGGCTACACCTTC. This rearrangement joins TRBV5-5 to TRBJ1-2; TRBD1 matches at 9 bases. Germline CDR1 SGHKS, CDR2 YYEKEE (reference sequence). The V gene end was trimmed by 8 bases and the J gene end by 4 bases; junction bases not matched to a gene: 18. This CDR3 is 17 amino acids long.

This clone is a singleton in its sample. The chain carries TRBV9 and TRBJ2-1, with D unresolved. V was shortened by 0 bases and J by 9 bases, with 4 bases between the two germline ends. This CDR3 comprises 11 residues. Germline assignment: CDR1 SGDLS and CDR2 YYNGEE. CDR3 sequence: CASSVDIEQFF. CDR3 bases: TGTGCCAGCAGCGTAGACATTGAGCAGTTCTTC.

The chain couples TRBV4-1 to TRBJ2-2; TRBD2 matches at 10 bases. Germline V gives CDR1 MGHRA, CDR2 YSYEKL. The CDR3 is made up of 18 amino acids. After removal of 2 bases from V and 1 base from J, the junction contained 7 bases not matched to a gene. Written as DNA, the CDR3 is TGCGCCAGCAGCCAACCTCTGGTAGCGGGGGGGAACACCGGGGAGCTGTTTTTT. Encoded protein: CASSQPLVAGGNTGELFF.

The chain recombines TRBV28 with TRBJ1-3; perhaps TRBD1 as D (5 bases). The germline V gene has CDR1 MDHEN and CDR2 SYDVKM. CDR3 length equals 15 residues. Trimming stripped 7 bases from V and 2 bases from J, with 15 bases between. CDR3 amino acids: CASIPFGGAGNTIYF. CDR3 DNA: TGTGCCAGCATTCCCTTCGGGGGGGCTGGAAACACCATATATTTT.

This sequence joins TRBV19 and TRBJ2-5; tentative D call: TRBD2 (7 bases). Germline values: CDR1 LNHDA, CDR2 SQIVND (reference sequence). The length of the CDR3 is 14 residues. With 6 bases removed from V and 5 bases from J, the gap between germline ends came to 16 bases. The CDR3 nucleotides are TGTGCCAGTAGGGGGGGGCGCTTCCCCGAGACCCAGTACTTC. Translating gives CASRGGRFPETQYF. Based on the CDR3 plus reference TRBV19 and TRBJ2-5, the full variable domain is DGGITQSPKYLFRKEGQNVTLSCEQNLNHDAMYWYRQDPGQGLRLIYYSQIVNDFQKGDIAEGYSVSREKKESFPLTVTSAQKNPTAFYLCASRGGRFPETQYFGPGTRLLVL.